This T cell receptor beta chain came from a study of T cell repertoires in cytomegalovirus infection. For the study at large: In public TCR beta signatures, there were indications of both CMV infection and matching HLA type.

TCRdb reanalysed the reads using MiXCR and keeps one entry per CDR3 protein. This sample yields about 160,000 distinct CDR3 sequences, of which roughly 17% are seen a single time; about 17% belongs to the top ten. Study-level points and caveats: Dominant in the ex vivo response were TCR beta clonotypes restricted by HLA-C and specific for CMV.

A word on this clonotype: Its antigen remains unknown.

The CDR3 consists of 11 residues. V lost 6 bases and J 6 bases, leaving 11 bases between the germline ends. In germline, CDR1 is DFQATT, CDR2 SNEGSKA (reference sequence). This sequence originates from a human donor in good health (CMV status not recorded). Some clones in this sample may be carry-over from other donors' samples. The source material was CD8+ T cells from PBMCs. V gene TRBV20-1 combines with J gene TRBJ1-2, with no clear D. The CDR3: CSALKENGYTF. The CDR3, as DNA: TGCAGTGCCCTGAAAGAGAATGGCTACACCTTC.